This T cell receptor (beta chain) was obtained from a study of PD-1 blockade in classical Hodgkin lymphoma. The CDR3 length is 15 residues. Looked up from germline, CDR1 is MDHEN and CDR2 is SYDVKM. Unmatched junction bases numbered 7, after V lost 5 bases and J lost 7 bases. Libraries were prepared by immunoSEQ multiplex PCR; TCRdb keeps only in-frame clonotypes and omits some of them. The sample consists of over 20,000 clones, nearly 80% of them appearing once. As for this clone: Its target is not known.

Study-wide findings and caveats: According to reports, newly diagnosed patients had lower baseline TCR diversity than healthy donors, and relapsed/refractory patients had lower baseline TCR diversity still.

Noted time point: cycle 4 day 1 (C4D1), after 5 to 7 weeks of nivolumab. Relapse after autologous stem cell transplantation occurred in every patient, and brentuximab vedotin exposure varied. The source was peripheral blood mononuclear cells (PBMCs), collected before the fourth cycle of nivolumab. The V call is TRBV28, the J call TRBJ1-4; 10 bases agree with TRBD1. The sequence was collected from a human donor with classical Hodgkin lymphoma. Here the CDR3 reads CASSPPTGGPEKLFF. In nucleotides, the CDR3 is TGTGCCAGCAGTCCACCGACAGGGGGCCCTGAAAAACTGTTTTTT.